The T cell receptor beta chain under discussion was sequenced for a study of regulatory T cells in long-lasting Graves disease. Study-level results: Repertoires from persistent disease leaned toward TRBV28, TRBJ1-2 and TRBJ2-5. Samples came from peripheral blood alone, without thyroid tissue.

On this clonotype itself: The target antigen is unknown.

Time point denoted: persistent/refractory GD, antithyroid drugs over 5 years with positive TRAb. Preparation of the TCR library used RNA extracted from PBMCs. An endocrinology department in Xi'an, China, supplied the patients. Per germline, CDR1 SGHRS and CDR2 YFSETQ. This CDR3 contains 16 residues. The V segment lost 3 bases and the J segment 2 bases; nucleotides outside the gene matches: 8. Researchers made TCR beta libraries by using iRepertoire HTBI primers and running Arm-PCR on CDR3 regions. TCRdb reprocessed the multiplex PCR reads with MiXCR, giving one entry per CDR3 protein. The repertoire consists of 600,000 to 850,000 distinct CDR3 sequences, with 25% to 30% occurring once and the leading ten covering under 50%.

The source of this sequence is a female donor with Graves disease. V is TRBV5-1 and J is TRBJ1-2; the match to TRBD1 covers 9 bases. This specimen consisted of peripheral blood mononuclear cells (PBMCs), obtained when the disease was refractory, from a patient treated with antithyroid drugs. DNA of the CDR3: TGCGCCAGCAGCTCTCACCGACAGGGGGAGAACTATGGCTACACCTTC. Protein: CASSSHRQGENYGYTF.